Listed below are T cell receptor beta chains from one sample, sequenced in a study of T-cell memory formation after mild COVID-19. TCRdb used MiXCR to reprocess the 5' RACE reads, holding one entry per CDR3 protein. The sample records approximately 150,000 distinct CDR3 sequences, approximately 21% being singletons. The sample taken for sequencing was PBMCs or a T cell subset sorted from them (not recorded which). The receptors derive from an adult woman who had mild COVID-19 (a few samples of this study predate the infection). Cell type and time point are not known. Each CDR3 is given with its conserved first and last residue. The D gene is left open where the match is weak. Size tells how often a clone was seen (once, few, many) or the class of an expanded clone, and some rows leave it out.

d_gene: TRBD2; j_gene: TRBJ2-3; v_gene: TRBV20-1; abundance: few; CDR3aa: CSARSGRSTDTQYF; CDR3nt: TGCAGTGCTAGAAGCGGGAGAAGCACAGATACGCAGTATTTT
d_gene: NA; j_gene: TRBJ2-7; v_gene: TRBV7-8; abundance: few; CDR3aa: CASSLRPNYEQYF; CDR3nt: TGTGCCAGCAGCTTAAGGCCGAACTACGAGCAGTACTTC
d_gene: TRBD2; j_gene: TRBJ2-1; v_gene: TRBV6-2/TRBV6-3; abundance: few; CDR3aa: CASRSGGSSYNEQFF; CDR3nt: TGTGCCAGCAGGAGCGGGGGGAGCTCCTACAATGAGCAGTTCTTC
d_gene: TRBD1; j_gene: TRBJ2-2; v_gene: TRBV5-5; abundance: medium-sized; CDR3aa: CASSWTGAMNTGELFF; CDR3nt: TGTGCCAGCAGCTGGACAGGGGCCATGAACACCGGGGAGCTGTTTTTT
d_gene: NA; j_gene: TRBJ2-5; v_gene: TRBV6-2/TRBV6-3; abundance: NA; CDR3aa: CASSYSITSGSTQYF; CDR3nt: TGTGCCAGCAGTTACTCGATCACCAGCGGATCGACCCAGTACTTC
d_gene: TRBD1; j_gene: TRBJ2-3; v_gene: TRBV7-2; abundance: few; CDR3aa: CASSWDRGRTQYF; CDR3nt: TGTGCCAGCAGCTGGGACAGGGGGCGGACGCAGTATTTT
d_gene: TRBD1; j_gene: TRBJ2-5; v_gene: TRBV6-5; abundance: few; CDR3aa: CASSYSRRGETQYF; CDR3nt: TGTGCCAGCAGTTACTCTCGCAGGGGGGAGACCCAGTACTTC
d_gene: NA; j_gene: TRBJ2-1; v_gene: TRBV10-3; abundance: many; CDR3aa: CAISESLSEQFF; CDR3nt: TGTGCCATCAGTGAGTCGCTCTCTGAGCAGTTCTTC
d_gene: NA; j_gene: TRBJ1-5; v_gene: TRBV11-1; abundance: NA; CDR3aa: CASSLQVGQPQHF; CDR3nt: TGTGCCAGCAGCTTACAGGTAGGACAGCCCCAGCATTTT
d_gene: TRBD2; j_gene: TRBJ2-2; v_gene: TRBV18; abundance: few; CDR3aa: CASSPPGLASTGELFF; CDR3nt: TGTGCCAGCTCACCACCGGGACTAGCGAGCACCGGGGAGCTGTTTTTT
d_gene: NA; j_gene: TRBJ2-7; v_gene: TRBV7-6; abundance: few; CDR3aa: CASSLVTGAYEQYF; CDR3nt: TGTGCCAGCAGCTTAGTAACAGGAGCCTACGAGCAGTACTTC
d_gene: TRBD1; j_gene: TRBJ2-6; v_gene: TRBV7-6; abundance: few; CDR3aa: CASSSLTGASSGANVLTF; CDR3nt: TGTGCCAGCAGCTCTTTGACAGGGGCCAGCTCTGGGGCCAACGTCCTGACTTTC
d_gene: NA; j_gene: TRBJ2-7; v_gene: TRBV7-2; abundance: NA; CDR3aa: CASSSLVGGILTYEQYF; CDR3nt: TGTGCCAGCAGCTCCCTAGTGGGGGGCATCCTAACCTACGAGCAGTACTTC
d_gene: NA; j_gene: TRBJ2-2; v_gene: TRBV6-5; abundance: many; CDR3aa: CASRRNTGELFF; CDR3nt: TGTGCCAGCAGGAGAAACACCGGGGAGCTGTTTTTT
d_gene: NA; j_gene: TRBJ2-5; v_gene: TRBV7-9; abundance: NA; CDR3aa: CASSRTFGGQETQYF; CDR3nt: TGTGCCAGCAGCCGCACCTTTGGAGGACAAGAGACCCAGTACTTC
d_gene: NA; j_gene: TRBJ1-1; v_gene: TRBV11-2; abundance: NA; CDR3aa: CASSSSGVNTEAFF; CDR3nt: TGTGCCAGCAGCTCGAGTGGGGTGAACACTGAAGCTTTCTTT
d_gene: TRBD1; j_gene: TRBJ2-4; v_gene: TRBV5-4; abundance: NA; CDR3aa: CASSPGTGGAKNIQYF; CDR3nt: TGTGCCAGCAGCCCCGGGACAGGGGGAGCCAAAAACATTCAGTACTTC
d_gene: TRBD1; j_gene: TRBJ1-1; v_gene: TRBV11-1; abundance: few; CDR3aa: CASSNRDRTEAFF; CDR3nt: TGTGCCAGCAGCAACAGGGACAGGACTGAAGCTTTCTTT
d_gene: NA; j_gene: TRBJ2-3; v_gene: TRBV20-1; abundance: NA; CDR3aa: CSARLGWGVTDTQYF; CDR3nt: TGCAGTGCTAGATTAGGGTGGGGCGTCACAGATACGCAGTATTTT
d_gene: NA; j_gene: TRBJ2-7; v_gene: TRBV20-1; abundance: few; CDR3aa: CSASKAEDSYEQYF; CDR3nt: TGCAGTGCTAGCAAGGCGGAAGATTCCTACGAGCAGTACTTC
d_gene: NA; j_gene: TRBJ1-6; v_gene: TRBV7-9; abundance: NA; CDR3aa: CASSPDSFSHSPLHF; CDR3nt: TGTGCCAGCAGCCCGGACAGCTTCTCTCATTCACCCCTCCACTTT
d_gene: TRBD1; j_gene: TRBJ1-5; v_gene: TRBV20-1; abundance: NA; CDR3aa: CSARETGDNNQPQHF; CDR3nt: TGCAGTGCTAGAGAGACAGGGGATAACAATCAGCCCCAGCATTTT
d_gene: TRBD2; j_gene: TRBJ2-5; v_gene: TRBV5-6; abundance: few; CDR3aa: CASSLKTSGGQETQYF; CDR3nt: TGTGCCAGCAGCTTGAAGACTAGCGGAGGCCAAGAGACCCAGTACTTC
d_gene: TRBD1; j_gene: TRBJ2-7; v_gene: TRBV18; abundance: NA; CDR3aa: CASSPQGQNYEQYF; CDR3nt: TGTGCCAGCTCACCCCAGGGACAGAACTACGAGCAGTACTTC
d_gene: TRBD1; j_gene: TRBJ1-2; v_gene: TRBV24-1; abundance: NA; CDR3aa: CATSEVDRDYGYTF; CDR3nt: TGTGCCACCAGTGAAGTTGACAGGGACTATGGCTACACCTTC